Below, 17 T cell receptor beta chains from the same sample are listed, as sequenced in a study of blood T cell repertoires in COVID-19. This table comes from immunoSEQ multiplex PCR, and its TCRdb copy is limited to in-frame clones, with some not included. The table shows 190,000 or so clones, with 78% occurring only once. Material for sequencing was peripheral blood. All receptors come from a woman over 75 with active or convalescent COVID-19.

The gene calls are TRBV18 and TRBJ2-5, with D hard to call. The CDR3 totals 15 residues. Germline V gene sequence: CDR1 KGHSH, CDR2 LQKENI. V was shortened by 3 bases and J by 9 bases, with 20 bases between the two germline ends. The CDR3 DNA reads as TGTGCCAGCTCACCCCCACTCTCGCGGTACGAGGCCCAGTACTTC. As protein: CASSPPLSRYEAQYF.

The chain links TRBV19 to TRBJ1-6, with a possible D match to TRBD1 (6 bases). V lost 7 bases and J 5 bases, leaving 12 bases between the germline ends. CDR3 length: 14 residues. The V gene's germline CDR1 is LNHDA and CDR2 SQIVND (reference sequence). The CDR3 DNA sequence: TGTGCCAGTAAAAGACAGGCTGATAATTCACCCCTCCACTTT. It encodes CASKRQADNSPLHF.

The V gene is TRBV7-9, the J gene TRBJ1-2, with D unclear. CDR1 and CDR2 (germline): SEHNR, FQNEAQ (reference sequence). The CDR3 has 14 residues. V lost 2 bases to trimming and J lost 6 bases, with 13 bases between them. The CDR3 DNA reads as TGTGCCAGCAGCTTATCGGGTGGATCGGATGGCTACACCTTC. Translating it yields CASSLSGGSDGYTF. Together with reference TRBV7-9 and TRBJ1-2, the CDR3 gives the full variable domain: DTGVSQNPRHKITKRGQNVTFRCDPISEHNRLYWYRQTLGQGPEFLTYFQNEAQLEKSRLLSDRFSAERPKGSFSTLEIQRTEQGDSAMYLCASSLSGGSDGYTFGSGTRLTVV.

The genes are TRBV19 and TRBJ1-2; 7 positions agree with TRBD1. In germline, CDR1 is LNHDA, CDR2 SQIVND (reference sequence). This CDR3 has 14 amino acids. V was pared by 1 base and J by 8 bases, with 7 bases of the junction left unmatched. The CDR3 loop reads CASSIGQGRRGYTF. In DNA form, the CDR3 reads TGTGCCAGTAGTATAGGACAGGGTAGGAGAGGCTACACCTTC.

The V and J genes are TRBV3-1 (or the pseudogene TRBV3-2) and TRBJ2-7; 8 positions match TRBD1. This CDR3 has 15 amino acids. Trimming cost V 5 bases and J 2 bases; bases outside gene matches: 8. The germline V gene has CDR1 LGHDT and CDR2 YNNKEL (reference sequence). Here the CDR3 reads CASSSTGTGPYEQYF. CDR3 in DNA: TGTGCCAGCAGCTCAACCGGGACAGGACCCTACGAGCAGTACTTC.

The chain employs TRBV7-9 and TRBJ1-2; D might be TRBD1 (6 bases). The CDR3 sequence is 15 residues long. CDR1 SEHNR and CDR2 FQNEAQ come from the germline V gene (reference sequence). V was shortened by 2 bases and J by 6 bases, with 16 bases between the two germline ends. This CDR3 reads CASSLFRGRNNGYTF. For the CDR3, the DNA is TGTGCCAGCAGCTTATTCAGGGGCAGAAATAATGGCTACACCTTC.

This chain connects TRBV12-3 or TRBV12-4 to TRBJ1-1; D is ambiguous. Trimming took off 3 bases at V and 4 bases at J, with 9 bases between the two ends. The CDR3 is made up of 13 amino acids. Here the CDR3 DNA reads TGTGCCAGCAGTTTGAGGGCCAGCACTGAAGCTTTCTTT. This gives the protein CASSLRASTEAFF.

The chain has TRBV7-2 and TRBJ1-2; D possibly corresponds to TRBD1 (5 bases). V lost 5 bases, J lost 4 bases, and 17 bases lay in between. The CDR3 is 15 amino acids. The germline V gene has CDR1 SGHTA and CDR2 FQGNSA. CDR3 amino acids: CASSPSAQGGYGYTF. In nucleotides, the CDR3 is TGTGCCAGCAGCCCCTCGGCGCAGGGAGGCTATGGCTACACCTTC.

The CDR3 loop reads CASSSWGGEEKLFF. The CDR3 nucleotides are TGTGCCAGCAGCTCCTGGGGAGGGGAAGAAAAACTGTTTTTT. This rearrangement joins TRBV9 to TRBJ1-4, with D possibly being TRBD1 (5 bases). The V end was cut by 4 bases, the J end by 8 bases, with 15 bases between. Per the germline V gene, CDR1 is SGDLS and CDR2 is YYNGEE. The CDR3 runs to 14 residues.

The chain uses TRBV3-1 (or the pseudogene TRBV3-2) and TRBJ2-1, with 14 positions matching TRBD2. Germline trimming cut 3 bases from V and 2 bases from J; bases unmatched to any gene: 9. The germline V gene encodes CDR1 LGHDT and CDR2 YNNKEL (reference sequence). The CDR3 has 19 amino acids. CDR3 sequence reads: CASSHGRTSGGPTYNEQFF. CDR3 nucleotide sequence: TGTGCCAGCAGCCACGGTAGGACTAGCGGGGGGCCCACCTACAATGAGCAGTTCTTC.

The genes are TRBV6-2 or TRBV6-3 and TRBJ2-5, with unresolved D. This CDR3 contains 13 residues. Germline V gene sequence: CDR1 MNHEY, CDR2 SVGEGT. The V and J ends lost 4 bases and 0 bases respectively, with 6 bases between them. This chain's CDR3 is CASSSGYQETQYF. The CDR3 nucleotides are TGTGCCAGCAGTTCGGGTTACCAAGAGACCCAGTACTTC.

The chain joins TRBV30 to TRBJ1-6, with D tentatively TRBD1 (6 bases). Per germline, CDR1 GTSNPN and CDR2 SVGIG (reference sequence). The CDR3 runs 14 residues. Trimming pared 2 bases from V and 9 bases from J, leaving 14 bases between. The CDR3 spells CAWSSTGIFSPLHF. DNA of the CDR3: TGTGCCTGGAGTTCAACAGGGATCTTTTCACCCCTCCACTTT.

The gene calls are TRBV3-1 (or the pseudogene TRBV3-2) and TRBJ2-7, with D possibly TRBD1 on 6 matching bases. The CDR3 spans 16 residues. Germline CDR1 reads LGHDT; CDR2 reads YNNKEL (reference sequence). The V end lost 1 base, the J end lost 1 base, and 14 bases lay between the germline ends. The CDR3 loop reads CASSQGSGTLSYEQYF. CDR3 DNA sequence: TGTGCCAGCAGCCAAGGGTCCGGGACACTATCCTACGAGCAGTACTTC.

This clone showed up just once. The same CDR3 can be traced to other DNA sequences in this sample. V and J are TRBV3-1 (or the pseudogene TRBV3-2) and TRBJ2-5; tentative D call: TRBD2 (6 bases). The V gene lost 3 bases and the J gene lost 2 bases, with 7 bases spanning the gap. The CDR3 extends over 13 amino acids. The V gene's germline CDR1 is LGHDT and CDR2 YNNKEL (reference sequence). CDR3 protein: CASSQGLQETQYF. CDR3 sequence (DNA): TGTGCCAGCAGCCAGGGACTGCAAGAGACCCAGTACTTC.

The gene calls are TRBV13 and TRBJ1-2; TRBD1 matches 7 bases. Germline CDR1 PRHDT, CDR2 FYEKMQ (reference sequence). V was clipped by 5 bases and J by 6 bases; unmatched bases: 12. CDR3 length: 15 amino acids. The CDR3, as DNA: TGTGCCAGCAGCCCACCAGGACAGGCTTGGAATGGCTACACCTTC. The encoded protein is CASSPPGQAWNGYTF.

This chain joins TRBV7-9 and TRBJ1-2, with D hard to call. V lost 1 base, J lost 8 bases, and 17 bases lay in between. This CDR3 is built from 15 residues. The V gene's germline CDR1 is SEHNR and CDR2 FQNEAQ (reference sequence). The chain's CDR3 is CASSLVGSEGKGYTF. DNA for the CDR3: TGTGCCAGCAGCTTAGTCGGGAGTGAAGGTAAAGGCTACACCTTC.

This chain uses TRBV15 with TRBJ2-3; 13 bases match TRBD2. The CDR3 totals 18 residues. Looked up from germline, CDR1 is LNHNV and CDR2 is YYDKDF (reference sequence). V shed 6 bases and J 2 bases; nucleotides not matched to a gene: 11. CDR3 region: CATRGGGLAGEATDTQYF. The CDR3 DNA is TGTGCCACCAGAGGGGGCGGACTAGCGGGGGAGGCCACAGATACGCAGTATTTT.